These 32 T cell receptor beta chains were all obtained from the same sample, sequenced in a study of OX40 agonist ivuxolimab in advanced cancers. The protocol used for the library was the immunoSEQ multiplex PCR assay. Imported from immuneACCESS, the table was reduced by TCRdb to in-frame sequences with V and J called. These copies leave out some clones; in studies compared against another copy, an unresolved V gene accounts for under half, and the cause of the remainder is not known. In this sample the table shows 80,000 or so clones, around 87% of which occur a single time. About 8.6% of the sample rests with the top ten. The sample in question was CD4+ or CD8+ T cells sorted from blood, obtained in a trial of the OX40 agonist ivuxolimab. The receptors here all came from an adult with an advanced solid tumor such as melanoma, head and neck, liver or kidney cancer.

The V and J genes are TRBV7-2 and TRBJ2-7; 8 bases agree with TRBD1. CDR1 and CDR2 from the germline V gene are SGHTA and FQGNSA. V lost 6 bases and J lost 6; bases outside the gene matches: 10. The CDR3 covers 14 residues. The CDR3 is CASREGGQAREQYF. The CDR3 DNA sequence: TGTGCCAGCAGGGAAGGGGGACAGGCTCGCGAGCAGTACTTC.

The J gene is TRBJ2-3, the V gene TRBV27; 12 nucleotides agree with TRBD2. Germline CDR1 and CDR2: MNHEY and SMNVEV (reference sequence). V trimming: 6 bases; J trimming: 1 base; junction bases outside the gene matches: 5. The CDR3 is 16 residues long. The CDR3 DNA reads as TGTGCCAGCAGGCCTAGCGGGGGGGTTGGCACAGATACGCAGTATTTT. As protein: CASRPSGGVGTDTQYF.

The chain combines TRBV5-1 with TRBJ2-2; TRBD1 agrees at 8 bases. The length of the CDR3 is 15 residues. Germline values: CDR1 SGHRS, CDR2 YFSETQ. V trimming: 4 bases; J trimming: 5 bases; junction bases outside the gene matches: 7. The CDR3 sequence: CASSTQGQGTGELFF. The CDR3, as DNA: TGCGCCAGCAGCACCCAAGGACAGGGTACCGGGGAGCTGTTTTTT.

This chain links TRBV15 with TRBJ1-6; 11 bases line up with TRBD1. V lost 5 bases and J lost 6; bases outside the gene matches: 3. CDR1 is LNHNV, CDR2 YYDKDF, per germline (reference sequence). The CDR3 is 15 residues long. This chain's CDR3 is CATSVGTGGNSPLHF. The DNA of the CDR3 is TGTGCCACCAGCGTTGGGACAGGGGGTAATTCACCCCTCCACTTT.

Notes on this clone: This sample also contains other DNA sequences that code for the same CDR3. This chain connects TRBV2 to TRBJ2-5, with TRBD2 matching 11 bases. This CDR3 spans 14 amino acids. CDR1 SNHLY and CDR2 FYNNEI come from the germline V gene. Trimming cost V 3 bases and J 4 bases; bases outside gene matches: 1. CDR3 sequence reads: CASSDTSGRETQYF. In DNA form, the CDR3 reads TGTGCCAGCAGTGATACTAGCGGGAGAGAGACCCAGTACTTC.

V usage is TRBV5-4 and J usage is TRBJ2-3; D possibly uses TRBD1 or TRBD2 (6 bases each). V lost 7 bases, J lost 0 bases, and 15 bases lay in between. CDR3 length: 15 amino acids. Germline lookup yields CDR1 SGHNT and CDR2 YYREEE (reference sequence). CDR3 protein: CASAGGGPSTDTQYF. The CDR3, as DNA: TGTGCCAGCGCCGGAGGGGGGCCTAGCACAGATACGCAGTATTTT.

V and J are TRBV28 and TRBJ1-4; tentative D call: TRBD1 (6 bases). Looked up from germline, CDR1 is MDHEN and CDR2 is SYDVKM. The CDR3 sequence is 17 residues long. Between the trimmed V and J ends, which lost 2 bases and 4 bases, there was a span of 17 bases. CDR3 nucleotide sequence: TGTGCCAGCAGTTTAATGACGGGGGGGCCTGGTAATGAAAAACTGTTTTTT. It codes for CASSLMTGGPGNEKLFF.

This rearrangement joins TRBV27 to TRBJ1-1; TRBD1 is a possible D gene (5 bases). V was clipped by 4 bases and J by 11 bases, with 17 bases between them. The germline CDR1 and CDR2 sequences are MNHEY and SMNVEV (reference sequence). The CDR3 is 13 residues long. Written as DNA, the CDR3 is TGTGCCAGCAGTTCCCTACAGGCGAGTAATGCTTTCTTT. This codes for CASSSLQASNAFF.

CDR3: CASSPRGTASYEQYF. In DNA, the CDR3 is TGTGCCAGCAGCCCAAGAGGGACAGCCTCCTACGAGCAGTACTTC. The J gene is TRBJ2-7, the V gene TRBV11-2; 7 positions agree with TRBD1. The V and J ends lost 5 bases and 0 bases, in that order; junction bases with no gene match: 7. Germline assignment: CDR1 SGHAT and CDR2 FQNNGV. The CDR3 runs 15 residues. The full variable domain, its missing parts supplied by reference TRBV11-2 and TRBJ2-7, is EAGVAQSPRYKIIEKRQSVAFWCNPISGHATLYWYQQILGQGPKLLIQFQNNGVVDDSQLPKDRFSAERLKGVDSTLKIQPAKLEDSAVYLCASSPRGTASYEQYFGPGTRLTVT.

This clone was seen only once. The chain is built from TRBV11-3 and TRBJ2-3, with TRBD2 matching over 8 bases. Germline V lookup: CDR1 SGHNT, CDR2 YENEEA. Trimming removed 5 bases from V and 2 bases from J; junction bases left unmatched: 6. The CDR3 extends over 15 amino acids. The CDR3 region has the DNA TGTGCCAGCAGCCTTACAGCGGGAGACACAGATACGCAGTATTTT. Residues: CASSLTAGDTDTQYF. Combining the CDR3 with reference TRBV11-3 and TRBJ2-3 gives the whole variable domain EAGVVQSPRYKIIEKKQPVAFWCNPISGHNTLYWYLQNLGQGPELLIRYENEEAVDDSQLPKDRFSAERLKGVDSTLKIQPAELGDSAVYLCASSLTAGDTDTQYFGPGTRLTVL.

The V and J genes are TRBV6-1 and TRBJ1-5; 7 bases agree with TRBD1. The CDR3 extends over 15 amino acids. Looked up from germline, CDR1 is MNHNS and CDR2 is SASEGT. J was trimmed by 4 bases and V by 10 bases; bases with no gene match: 13. The CDR3 DNA sequence: TGTGCCACCGACCCCTCGAGGGACAGAAATCAGCCCCAGCATTTT. This gives the protein CATDPSRDRNQPQHF.

V and J are TRBV6-5 and TRBJ2-1, with D maybe TRBD2 (6 bases). The length of the CDR3 is 15 residues. V was shortened by 6 bases and J by 7 bases, with 19 bases between the two germline ends. Germline V gene lookup returns CDR1 MNHEY and CDR2 SVGAGI. This CDR3 reads CASSREAAGRNEQFF. For the CDR3, the DNA is TGTGCCAGCAGCAGGGAGGCGGCGGGAAGGAATGAGCAGTTCTTC.

The chain links TRBV19 to TRBJ2-7, with TRBD1 matching 8 bases. The V gene end was trimmed by 5 bases and the J gene end by 2 bases; junction bases not matched to a gene: 8. The germline CDR1 and CDR2 sequences are LNHDA and SQIVND (reference sequence). The CDR3 covers 15 residues. CDR3 bases: TGTGCCAGTAGTCAGGGGGCTACCTTTACCTACGAGCAGTACTTC. Translating it yields CASSQGATFTYEQYF.

V is TRBV5-1 and J is TRBJ2-7; 9 nucleotides match TRBD1. This CDR3 region has 14 residues. Trimming cost V 4 bases and J 3 bases; bases outside gene matches: 5. Germline loops: CDR1 SGHRS, CDR2 YFSETQ. The CDR3 nucleotides are TGCGCCAGCAGCCCGACAGGGGGAAACTACGAGCAGTACTTC. Protein sequence: CASSPTGGNYEQYF.

The rearrangement joins TRBV18 to TRBJ2-5; D is perhaps TRBD1 (5 bases). Trimming left V 2 bases short and J 4 bases short, with 11 bases between. CDR3 size: 14 residues. Per the germline V gene, CDR1 is KGHSH and CDR2 is LQKENI. In DNA, the CDR3 is TGTGCCAGCTCACCATTAGGGGTCGGAGAGACCCAGTACTTC. Its protein is CASSPLGVGETQYF. The full variable domain, rest sourced from reference TRBV18 and TRBJ2-5, is NAGVMQNPRHLVRRRGQEARLRCSPMKGHSHVYWYRQLPEEGLKFMVYLQKENIIDESGMPKERFSAEFPKEGPSILRIQQVVRGDSAAYFCASSPLGVGETQYFGPGTRLLVL.

This chain links TRBV14 with TRBJ2-7; D might be TRBD1 (6 bases). The germline V and J ends were trimmed by 2 bases and 6 bases, with 11 bases remaining between them. Germline CDR1 reads SGHDN; CDR2 reads FVKESK. CDR3 length: 13 amino acids. The CDR3 sequence: CASSQNRVGEQYF. For the CDR3, the DNA is TGTGCCAGCAGCCAAAACAGGGTGGGCGAGCAGTACTTC.

This clone was detected once. This chain links TRBV6-5 with TRBJ1-1; no clear D gene. In germline, CDR1 is MNHEY, CDR2 SVGAGI. V lost 0 bases and J 0 bases, leaving 5 bases between the germline ends. The CDR3 runs to 14 residues. The CDR3 nucleotides read TGTGCCAGCAGTTACTCGGTACTGAACACTGAAGCTTTCTTT. Its translation is CASSYSVLNTEAFF.

This clone was seen a handful of times. The rearrangement uses TRBV18 and TRBJ2-1, with D perhaps TRBD1 or TRBD2 (6 bases each). This CDR3 contains 13 residues. Trimming shortened V by 3 bases and J by 9 bases, and 12 bases separated the two germline ends. CDR1 is KGHSH and CDR2 is LQKENI in the germline V gene. Here the CDR3 reads CASSPSGAGEQFF. DNA of the CDR3: TGTGCCAGCTCACCCTCGGGGGCCGGTGAGCAGTTCTTC. Full variable domain (missing parts from reference TRBV18 and TRBJ2-1): NAGVMQNPRHLVRRRGQEARLRCSPMKGHSHVYWYRQLPEEGLKFMVYLQKENIIDESGMPKERFSAEFPKEGPSILRIQQVVRGDSAAYFCASSPSGAGEQFFGPGTRLTVL.

The chain recombines TRBV6-6 with TRBJ1-5; D is undetermined. The CDR3 is 14 residues long. Germline loops: CDR1 MNHNY, CDR2 SVGAGI (reference sequence). Deletions cut 8 bases from V and 11 bases from J, with 22 bases between. CDR3 residues: CASASGSLGLAQHF. CDR3 DNA: TGTGCCAGCGCATCCGGATCTCTGGGCCTGGCCCAGCATTTT.

The chain employs TRBV6-6 and TRBJ2-5; 8 nucleotides match TRBD1. V shed 2 bases, J shed 5 bases, and the junction held 4 bases outside the gene matches. The CDR3 extends over 14 amino acids. Germline lookup yields CDR1 MNHNY and CDR2 SVGAGI (reference sequence). The CDR3 sequence: CASSYDRGEETQYF. The CDR3 region has the DNA TGTGCCAGCAGTTACGACAGGGGTGAGGAGACCCAGTACTTC.

The chain combines TRBV5-1 with TRBJ2-7; D is unclear. The CDR3 length is 13 residues. V was shortened by 6 bases and J by 0 bases, with 10 bases between the two germline ends. The germline CDR1 and CDR2 sequences are SGHRS and YFSETQ. Here the CDR3 reads CASMTRPSYEQYF. The DNA of the CDR3 is TGCGCCAGCATGACAAGACCCTCCTACGAGCAGTACTTC.

The rearrangement uses TRBV7-2 and TRBJ2-7; a weak D match, TRBD2 (8 bases). The germline V gene has CDR1 SGHTA and CDR2 FQGNSA. The germline V and J ends were trimmed by 5 bases and 0 bases, with 23 bases remaining between them. CDR3 length equals 18 residues. CDR3 nucleotide sequence: TGTGCCAGCAGCCGATTTATATCGGGAGGGGGCAGCTCCTACGAGCAGTACTTC. Encoded protein: CASSRFISGGGSSYEQYF.

The genes are TRBV6-4 and TRBJ2-7; no clear D gene. Trimming removed 7 bases from V and 2 bases from J, with 12 bases in between. CDR1 and CDR2 (germline): MRHNA, SNTAGT. The CDR3 consists of 13 residues. CDR3 in amino acids: CASNGAKTYEQYF. CDR3 nucleotide sequence: TGTGCCAGCAATGGAGCCAAAACCTACGAGCAGTACTTC.

The chain is built from TRBV11-2 and TRBJ1-5; 12 nucleotides agree with TRBD1. The CDR3 loop spans 16 amino acids. Germline assignment: CDR1 SGHAT and CDR2 FQNNGV. The ends lost 3 bases at V and 6 bases at J; junction bases unmatched: 6. The CDR3 region is CASSLTGTGGPQPQHF. The CDR3 region has the DNA TGTGCCAGCAGCTTGACCGGGACAGGGGGCCCTCAGCCCCAGCATTTT.

The chain employs TRBV5-1 and TRBJ2-6, with 7 nucleotides matching TRBD1. This CDR3 comprises 15 residues. V lost 4 bases to trimming and J lost 2 bases; unmatched junction nucleotides: 3. Per germline, CDR1 SGHRS and CDR2 YFSETQ. CDR3 DNA sequence: TGCGCCAGCAGCCTTGACAGGGCTGGGGCCAACGTCCTGACTTTC. Residues: CASSLDRAGANVLTF. The full variable domain, in which reference TRBV5-1 and TRBJ2-6 provide the parts outside the CDR3, is KAGVTQTPRYLIKTRGQQVTLSCSPISGHRSVSWYQQTPGQGLQFLFEYFSETQRNKGNFPGRFSGRQFSNSRSEMNVSTLELGDSALYLCASSLDRAGANVLTFGAGSRLTVL.

This clone was recorded only once. CDR3 bases: TGTGCCACCAGCAGAGGGGAAGATGGCTACACCTTC. Its translation is CATSRGEDGYTF. The chain combines TRBV15 with TRBJ1-2, with D unclear. This CDR3 contains 12 residues. Trimming took off 1 base at V and 6 bases at J, with 6 bases between the two ends. Germline lookup yields CDR1 LNHNV and CDR2 YYDKDF (reference sequence).

The J gene is TRBJ1-2, the V gene TRBV27, with D perhaps matching TRBD1 (6 bases). Trimming stripped 3 bases from V and 0 bases from J, with 14 bases between. Germline V gene data show CDR1 as MNHEY and CDR2 as SMNVEV (reference sequence). This CDR3 has 16 amino acids. DNA for the CDR3: TGTGCCAGCAGTTTCGTTGGGAGGGGGGCTAACTATGGCTACACCTTC. This codes for CASSFVGRGANYGYTF.

J is TRBJ2-2 and V is TRBV7-7; D possibly matches TRBD1 or TRBD2 (5 bases each). Trimming took 5 bases from V and 6 from J, leaving 22 bases between them. The germline CDR1 and CDR2 sequences are SSHAT and FNYEAQ (reference sequence). The CDR3 is 17 residues long. Here the CDR3 reads CASSPGTNLKGPGELFF. CDR3 DNA sequence: TGTGCCAGCAGCCCAGGGACCAACTTAAAGGGCCCCGGGGAGCTGTTTTTT.

This chain uses TRBV19 with TRBJ1-2; TRBD1 matches at 7 bases. CDR1 LNHDA and CDR2 SQIVND come from the germline V gene (reference sequence). Trimming removed 5 bases from V and 8 bases from J; junction bases left unmatched: 5. CDR3 size: 12 residues. This chain's CDR3 is CASSYRGGGYTF. The CDR3 DNA reads TGTGCCAGTAGTTACAGGGGTGGCGGCTACACCTTC.

The chain employs TRBV18 and TRBJ1-5; 9 bases are shared with TRBD1. This CDR3 has 16 amino acids. With 1 base clipped from V and 2 bases from J, the junction kept 3 bases outside the gene matches. Germline-derived CDR1 and CDR2 are KGHSH and LQKENI. The CDR3 loop reads CASSPLGQGGNQPQHF. The CDR3 nucleotides are TGTGCCAGCTCACCACTGGGACAGGGCGGCAATCAGCCCCAGCATTTT.

The chain combines TRBV5-4 with TRBJ2-3; the D gene could be TRBD1 or TRBD2 (5 bases each). Germline CDR1 reads SGHNT; CDR2 reads YYREEE (reference sequence). The CDR3 has 14 amino acids. Trimming cost V 4 bases and J 6 bases, with 15 bases left between them. CDR3 protein: CASSLRDGRDTQYF. The CDR3 coding sequence is TGTGCCAGCAGCCTACGGGACGGCCGGGATACGCAGTATTTT.

A note on this clone: At one end the junction does not follow the germline gene, possibly because of a read error. The V call is TRBV28, the J call TRBJ1-5; D unclear. The CDR3 sequence is 12 residues long. Germline lookup yields CDR1 MDHEN and CDR2 SYDVKM. DNA for the CDR3: TGTGCCACCAGTGAGGGCAATCAGCCCCAGCATTTT. Translated: CATSEGNQPQHF.